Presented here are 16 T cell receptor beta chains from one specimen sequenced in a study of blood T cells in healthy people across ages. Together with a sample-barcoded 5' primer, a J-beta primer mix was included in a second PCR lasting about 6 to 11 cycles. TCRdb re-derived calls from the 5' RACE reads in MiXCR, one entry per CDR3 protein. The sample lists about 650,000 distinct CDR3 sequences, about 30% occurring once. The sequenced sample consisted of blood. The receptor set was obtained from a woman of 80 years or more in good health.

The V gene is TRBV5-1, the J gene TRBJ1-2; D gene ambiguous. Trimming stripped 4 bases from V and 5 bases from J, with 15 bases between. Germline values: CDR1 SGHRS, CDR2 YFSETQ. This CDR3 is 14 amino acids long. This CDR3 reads CASSPVRDCYGYTF. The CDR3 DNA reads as TGCGCCAGCAGCCCAGTGAGAGATTGTTATGGCTACACCTTC.

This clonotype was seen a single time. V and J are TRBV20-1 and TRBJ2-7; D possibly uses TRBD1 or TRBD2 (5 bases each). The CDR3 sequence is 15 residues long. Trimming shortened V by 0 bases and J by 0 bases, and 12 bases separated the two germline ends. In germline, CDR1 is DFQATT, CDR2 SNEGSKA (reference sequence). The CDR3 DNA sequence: TGCAGTGCTAGAGATTTGGCAGGGAGCTCCTACGAGCAGTACTTC. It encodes CSARDLAGSSYEQYF.

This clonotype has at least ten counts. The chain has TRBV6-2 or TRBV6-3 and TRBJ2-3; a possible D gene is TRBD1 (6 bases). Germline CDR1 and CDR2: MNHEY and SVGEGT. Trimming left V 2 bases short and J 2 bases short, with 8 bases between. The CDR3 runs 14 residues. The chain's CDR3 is CASSYGQHTDTQYF. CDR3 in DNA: TGTGCCAGCAGTTACGGACAGCACACAGATACGCAGTATTTT.

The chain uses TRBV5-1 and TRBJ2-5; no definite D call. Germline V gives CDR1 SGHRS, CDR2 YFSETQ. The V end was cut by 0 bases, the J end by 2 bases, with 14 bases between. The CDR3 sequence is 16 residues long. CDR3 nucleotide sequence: TGCGCCAGCAGCTTGGAGGCGTCCTCGATACAAGAGACCCAGTACTTC. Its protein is CASSLEASSIQETQYF.

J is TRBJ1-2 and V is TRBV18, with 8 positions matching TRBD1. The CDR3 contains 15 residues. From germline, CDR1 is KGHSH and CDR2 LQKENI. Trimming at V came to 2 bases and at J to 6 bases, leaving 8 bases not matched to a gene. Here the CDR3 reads CASSPDQGQGDGYTF. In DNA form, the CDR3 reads TGTGCCAGCTCACCAGATCAAGGACAGGGCGATGGCTACACCTTC. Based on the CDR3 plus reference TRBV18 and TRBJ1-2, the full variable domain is NAGVMQNPRHLVRRRGQEARLRCSPMKGHSHVYWYRQLPEEGLKFMVYLQKENIIDESGMPKERFSAEFPKEGPSILRIQQVVRGDSAAYFCASSPDQGQGDGYTFGSGTRLTVV.

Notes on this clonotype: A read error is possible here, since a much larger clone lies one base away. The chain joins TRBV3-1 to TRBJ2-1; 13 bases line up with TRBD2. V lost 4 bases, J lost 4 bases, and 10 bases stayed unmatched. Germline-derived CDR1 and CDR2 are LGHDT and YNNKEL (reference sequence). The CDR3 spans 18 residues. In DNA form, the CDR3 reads TGTGCCAGCAGCCTGGGGACTAGCGGGATAGCGGAGTACAATGAGCAGTTCTTC. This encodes CASSLGTSGIAEYNEQFF.

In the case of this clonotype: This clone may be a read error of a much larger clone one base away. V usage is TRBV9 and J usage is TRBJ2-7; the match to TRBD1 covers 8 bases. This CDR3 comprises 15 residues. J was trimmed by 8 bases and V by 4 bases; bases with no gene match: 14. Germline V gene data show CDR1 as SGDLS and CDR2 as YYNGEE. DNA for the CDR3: TGTGCCAGCAGCCCTACATCTTCAGGGGGCGACAAGCAGTACTTC. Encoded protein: CASSPTSSGGDKQYF.

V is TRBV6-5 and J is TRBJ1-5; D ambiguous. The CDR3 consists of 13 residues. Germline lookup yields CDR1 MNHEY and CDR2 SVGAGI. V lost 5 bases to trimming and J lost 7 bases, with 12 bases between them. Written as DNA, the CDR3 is TGTGCCAGCAGTAACCGAAGGTTCCAGCCCCAGCATTTT. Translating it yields CASSNRRFQPQHF.

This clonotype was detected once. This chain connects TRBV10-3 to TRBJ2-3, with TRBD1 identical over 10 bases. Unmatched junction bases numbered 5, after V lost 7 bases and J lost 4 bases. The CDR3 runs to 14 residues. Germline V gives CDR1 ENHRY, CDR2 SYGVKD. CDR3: CAITPDRGPDTQYF. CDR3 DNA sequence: TGTGCCATCACTCCAGACAGGGGGCCAGATACGCAGTATTTT.

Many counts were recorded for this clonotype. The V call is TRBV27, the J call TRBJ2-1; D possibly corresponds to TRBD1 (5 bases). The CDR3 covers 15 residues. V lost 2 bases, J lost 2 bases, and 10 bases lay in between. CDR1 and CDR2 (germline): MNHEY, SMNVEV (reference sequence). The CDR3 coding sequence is TGTGCCAGCAGTTTAGGACATCCGACCTACAATGAGCAGTTCTTC. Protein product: CASSLGHPTYNEQFF.

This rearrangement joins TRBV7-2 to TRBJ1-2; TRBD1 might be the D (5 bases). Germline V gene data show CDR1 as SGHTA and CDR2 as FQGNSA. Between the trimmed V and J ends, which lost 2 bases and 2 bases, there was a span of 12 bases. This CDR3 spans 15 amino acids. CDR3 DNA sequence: TGTGCCAGCAGCTTATACAGGATAACGAACTATGGCTACACCTTC. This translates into CASSLYRITNYGYTF.

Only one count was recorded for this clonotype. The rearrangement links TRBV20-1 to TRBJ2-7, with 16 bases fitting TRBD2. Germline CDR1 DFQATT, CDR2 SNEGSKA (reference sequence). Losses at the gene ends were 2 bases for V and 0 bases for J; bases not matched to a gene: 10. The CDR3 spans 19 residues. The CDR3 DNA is TGCAGTGCTAGACCCATTCCGGGACTAGCGGGAGGGAGCTCCTACGAGCAGTACTTC. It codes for CSARPIPGLAGGSSYEQYF.

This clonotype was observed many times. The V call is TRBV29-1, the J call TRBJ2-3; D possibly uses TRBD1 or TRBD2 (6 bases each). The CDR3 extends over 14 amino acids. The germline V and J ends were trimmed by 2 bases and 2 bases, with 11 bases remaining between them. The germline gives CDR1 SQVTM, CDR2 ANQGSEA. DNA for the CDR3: TGCAGCGTTGAACAGGGGAGGTCCACAGATACGCAGTATTTT. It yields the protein CSVEQGRSTDTQYF.

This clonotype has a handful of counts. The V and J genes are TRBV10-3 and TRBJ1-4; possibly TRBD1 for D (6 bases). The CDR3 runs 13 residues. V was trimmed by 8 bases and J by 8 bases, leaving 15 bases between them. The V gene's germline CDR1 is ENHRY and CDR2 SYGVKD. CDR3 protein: CAIGAKGGEKLFF. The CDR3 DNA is TGTGCCATCGGGGCCAAGGGGGGCGAAAAACTGTTTTTT.

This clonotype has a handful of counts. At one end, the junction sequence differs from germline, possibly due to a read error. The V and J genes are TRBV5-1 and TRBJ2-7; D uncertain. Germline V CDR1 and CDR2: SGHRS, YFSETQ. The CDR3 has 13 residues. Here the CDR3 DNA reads TGCGCCGGCAGATCGGCCCTACATTATGAGCAGTACTTC. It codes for CAGRSALHYEQYF. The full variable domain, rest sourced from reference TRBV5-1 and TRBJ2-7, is KAGVTQTPRYLIKTRGQQVTLSCSPISGHRSVSWYQQTPGQGLQFLFEYFSETQRNKGNFPGRFSGRQFSNSRSEMNVSTLELGDSALYLCAGRSALHYEQYFGPGTRLTVT.

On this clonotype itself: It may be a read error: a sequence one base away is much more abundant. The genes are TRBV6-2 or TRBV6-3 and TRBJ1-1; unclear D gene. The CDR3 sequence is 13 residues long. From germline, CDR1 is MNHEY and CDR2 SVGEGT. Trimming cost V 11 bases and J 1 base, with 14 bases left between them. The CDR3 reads CAGTLDKNTEAFF. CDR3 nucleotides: TGTGCCGGCACCCTAGACAAGAACACTGAAGCTTTCTTT.